The 9 T cell receptor beta chains in this list originate from one sample, sequenced in a study of T-cell memory formation after mild COVID-19. TCRdb independently ran MiXCR on the 5' RACE reads; one entry per CDR3 protein. The profile shows just under 550,000 distinct CDR3 sequences, 20% of them singletons. Input material: PBMCs or a T cell subset sorted from them (not recorded which). The receptors derive from an adult woman who had mild COVID-19 (a few samples of this study predate the infection). Cell type and time point are not known.

This clonotype has more than one count but fewer than ten. The rearrangement uses TRBV7-9 and TRBJ2-7; D is undetermined. CDR3 length equals 13 residues. Germline V gene lookup returns CDR1 SEHNR and CDR2 FQNEAQ (reference sequence). V dropped 1 base and J dropped 7 bases, with 11 bases sitting between them. CDR3 in DNA: TGTGCCAGCAGCTTAGAAGGGTACGGGGAGCAGTACTTC. It specifies CASSLEGYGEQYF.

This clonotype was counted ten times or more. The CDR3 nucleotides read TGTGCCAGCAGCGAGGGACTAGCGGGAGGGCCTAGGGACGAGCAGTACTTC. Its protein is CASSEGLAGGPRDEQYF. The chain combines TRBV4-2 with TRBJ2-7; 16 nucleotides line up with TRBD2. CDR1 and CDR2 (germline): LGHNA, YNFKEQ. The CDR3 length is 17 residues. V shed 5 bases, J shed 5 bases, and the junction held 9 bases outside the gene matches.

This clonotype has more than one count but fewer than ten. The CDR3 reads CAISESGALAGYNEQFF. The CDR3 nucleotides are TGTGCCATCAGTGAGTCGGGGGCACTAGCGGGCTACAATGAGCAGTTCTTC. The J gene is TRBJ2-1, the V gene TRBV10-3; 9 bases are shared with TRBD2. With V trimmed by 0 bases and J by 3 bases, 6 bases remained unmatched. Germline lookup yields CDR1 ENHRY and CDR2 SYGVKD. CDR3 length: 17 amino acids.

This clonotype was seen a handful of times. The chain carries TRBV20-1 and TRBJ2-3, with 9 bases aligning to TRBD2. In germline, CDR1 is DFQATT, CDR2 SNEGSKA (reference sequence). This CDR3 is 17 amino acids long. Losses at the gene ends were 2 bases for V and 4 bases for J; bases not matched to a gene: 13. As DNA, the CDR3 is TGCAGTGCTAGACACCTAGCGGGGCGTAGATACCCAGATACGCAGTATTTT. This encodes CSARHLAGRRYPDTQYF.

The gene calls are TRBV11-1 and TRBJ2-1, with 8 bases matching TRBD2. This CDR3 has 17 residues. Losses at the gene ends were 2 bases for V and 0 bases for J; bases not matched to a gene: 6. Per germline, CDR1 SGHAT and CDR2 FQDESV (reference sequence). For the CDR3, the DNA is TGTGCCAGCAGCTTAAGTGGTAGCGGGGTCTCCTACAATGAGCAGTTCTTC. Its protein is CASSLSGSGVSYNEQFF.

The rearrangement joins TRBV7-2 to TRBJ1-1; no definite D call. V lost 5 bases, J lost 1 base, and 11 bases lay in between. The CDR3 extends over 14 amino acids. CDR1 SGHTA and CDR2 FQGNSA come from the germline V gene. Here the CDR3 DNA reads TGTGCCAGCAGCGTACGGACTGGGAACACTGAAGCTTTCTTT. Translation: CASSVRTGNTEAFF.

A single count supports this clonotype. V and J are TRBV6-5 and TRBJ2-1, with 10 bases that match TRBD2. Germline CDR1 is MNHEY and CDR2 is SVGAGI. Unmatched junction bases numbered 7, after V lost 7 bases and J lost 7 bases. The CDR3 runs 14 residues. The CDR3 protein is CASTSGSNNNEQFF. The CDR3 DNA reads as TGTGCCAGCACTAGCGGGAGTAACAATAATGAGCAGTTCTTC.

The rearrangement joins TRBV20-1 to TRBJ2-3; possible D gene TRBD2, 6 bases. With 3 bases removed from V and 1 base from J, the gap between germline ends came to 17 bases. The CDR3 spans 16 residues. Germline V lookup: CDR1 DFQATT, CDR2 SNEGSKA (reference sequence). CDR3 sequence (DNA): TGCAGTGCTAGCGTTACCTCTAGCGTCCGCACAGATACGCAGTATTTT. It encodes CSASVTSSVRTDTQYF.

Written as DNA, the CDR3 is TGTGCCAGCAGAAAAGGACAGGGGTGGTCGGGAAATGAGCAGTTCTTC. Translation gives CASRKGQGWSGNEQFF. The genes are TRBV2 and TRBJ2-1; TRBD1 agrees at 9 bases. Germline V CDR1 and CDR2: SNHLY, FYNNEI. Losses at the gene ends were 6 bases for V and 7 bases for J; bases not matched to a gene: 13. The CDR3 consists of 16 residues. Full variable domain (rest looked up from reference TRBV2 and TRBJ2-1): EPEVTQTPSHQVTQMGQEVILRCVPISNHLYFYWYRQILGQKVEFLVSFYNNEISEKSEIFDDQFSVERPDGSNFTLKIRSTKLEDSAMYFCASRKGQGWSGNEQFFGPGTRLTVL.